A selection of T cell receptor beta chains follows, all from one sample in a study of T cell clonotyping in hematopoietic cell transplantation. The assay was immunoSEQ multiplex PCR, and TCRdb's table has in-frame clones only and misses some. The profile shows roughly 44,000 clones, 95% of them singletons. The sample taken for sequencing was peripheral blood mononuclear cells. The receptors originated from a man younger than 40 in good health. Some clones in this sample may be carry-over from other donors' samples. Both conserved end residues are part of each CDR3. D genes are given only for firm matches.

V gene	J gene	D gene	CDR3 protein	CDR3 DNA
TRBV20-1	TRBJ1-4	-	CSAGGDEKLFF	TGCAGTGCGGGGGGGGATGAAAAACTGTTTTTT
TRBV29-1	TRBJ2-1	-	CSVEPRSSYNEQFF	TGCAGCGTTGAGCCGCGGTCCTCCTACAATGAGCAGTTCTTC
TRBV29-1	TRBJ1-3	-	CSVGGNTIYF	TGCAGCGTAGGGGGAAACACCATATATTTT
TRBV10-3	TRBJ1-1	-	CAISGDGGKGSTEAFF	TGTGCCATCAGTGGGGACGGTGGGAAGGGGAGCACTGAAGCTTTCTTT
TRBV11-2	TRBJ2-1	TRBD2	CASSLAGGPANEQFF	TGTGCCAGCAGCTTAGCGGGGGGGCCCGCCAATGAGCAGTTCTTC
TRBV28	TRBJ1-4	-	CASSDLLVSANEKLFF	TGTGCCAGCAGTGATCTTCTGGTATCGGCTAATGAAAAACTGTTTTTT
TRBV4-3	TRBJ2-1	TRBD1	CASSQVDRAYNEQFF	TGCGCCAGCAGCCAAGTAGACAGGGCCTACAATGAGCAGTTCTTC
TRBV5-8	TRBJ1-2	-	CASSLEFREAYGYTF	TGTGCCAGCAGCTTGGAGTTCCGGGAGGCCTATGGCTACACCTTC
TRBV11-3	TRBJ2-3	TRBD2	CASSSGTSGGELSTDTQYF	TGTGCCAGCAGCTCCGGGACTAGCGGGGGGGAGCTGTCGACAGATACGCAGTATTTT
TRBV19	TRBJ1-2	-	CASRPSENYGYTF	TGTGCCAGCCGACCCTCAGAGAACTATGGCTACACCTTC
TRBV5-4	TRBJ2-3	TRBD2	CASSPGLAGGRASDTQYF	TGTGCCAGCAGCCCCGGACTAGCGGGGGGTCGGGCGTCAGATACGCAGTATTTT
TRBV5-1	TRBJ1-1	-	CASSPKTGMNTEAFF	TGCGCCAGCAGCCCAAAGACAGGAATGAACACTGAAGCTTTCTTT
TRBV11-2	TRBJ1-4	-	CASSWTAANEKLFF	TGTGCCAGCAGTTGGACGGCAGCTAATGAAAAACTGTTTTTT
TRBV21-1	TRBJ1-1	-	CASSEEAFF	TGTGCCAGCAGCGAAGAAGCTTTCTTT
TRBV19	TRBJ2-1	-	CASSILLADNEQFF	TGTGCCAGTAGTATACTTCTTGCCGACAATGAGCAGTTCTTC
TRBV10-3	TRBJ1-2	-	CAISENPDSGDGYTF	TGTGCCATCAGCGAAAACCCCGACAGTGGGGATGGCTACACCTTC
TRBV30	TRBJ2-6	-	CAWSVGAGANVLTF	TGTGCCTGGAGCGTAGGGGCTGGGGCCAACGTCCTGACTTTC
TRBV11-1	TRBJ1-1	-	CASSFSGNTEAFF	TGTGCCAGCAGCTTCTCAGGGAACACTGAAGCTTTCTTT